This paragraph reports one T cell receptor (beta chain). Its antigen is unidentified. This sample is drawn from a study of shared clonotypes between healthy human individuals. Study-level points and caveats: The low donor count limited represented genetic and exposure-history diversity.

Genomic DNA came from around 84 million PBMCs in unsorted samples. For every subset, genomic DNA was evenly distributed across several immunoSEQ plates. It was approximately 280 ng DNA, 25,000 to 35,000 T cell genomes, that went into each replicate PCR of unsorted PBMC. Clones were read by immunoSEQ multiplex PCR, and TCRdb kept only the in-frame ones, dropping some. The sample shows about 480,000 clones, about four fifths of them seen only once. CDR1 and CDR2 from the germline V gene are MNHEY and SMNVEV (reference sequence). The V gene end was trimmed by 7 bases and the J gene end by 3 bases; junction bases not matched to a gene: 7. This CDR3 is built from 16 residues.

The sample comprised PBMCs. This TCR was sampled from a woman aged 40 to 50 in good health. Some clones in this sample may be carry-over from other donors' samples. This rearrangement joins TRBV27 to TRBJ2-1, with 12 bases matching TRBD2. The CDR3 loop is CASKKTSGSFYNEQFF. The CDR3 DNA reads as TGTGCCAGCAAAAAGACTAGCGGGAGTTTCTACAATGAGCAGTTCTTC.